Listed below are T cell receptor beta chains from one sample, sequenced in a study of shared clonotypes between healthy human individuals. TCRdb's copy holds only in-frame clones and misses some; the assay was immunoSEQ multiplex PCR. The sample includes approximately 1.4 million clones, nearly 99% of them seen just once. Sequencing used naive CD4+ T cells sorted from blood. Source of these receptors: a man younger than 45 in good health. CDR3s include the opening cysteine and the closing phenylalanine or tryptophan. The D gene is left open where the match is weak. The size entry is marked missing in some rows and otherwise reads once, few, many or a size class.

CDR3 length	clone size	D gene	V gene	J gene	CDR3 DNA	CDR3 protein
14	NA	NA	TRBV9	TRBJ1-3	TGTGCCAGCAGCGTTTCCGGTACTGGAAACACCATATATTTT	CASSVSGTGNTIYF
16	NA	TRBD2	TRBV7-3	TRBJ2-1	TGTGCCAGCAGCCCCGCCCCTGGGACTAGCGCCAATGAGCAGTTCTTC	CASSPAPGTSANEQFF
13	NA	NA	TRBV18	TRBJ2-1	TGTGCCAGCTCACCCAAGACTCCCGTGGTCGGTTTCTTC	CASSPKTPVVGFF
16	NA	TRBD2	TRBV4-2	TRBJ2-1	TGTGCCAGCAGCCCACCAGACAGCGGGGGATACAATGAGCAGTTCTTC	CASSPPDSGGYNEQFF
15	NA	NA	TRBV7-3	TRBJ2-1	TGTGCCAGCAGCTTAGGTAGCGGAGAGTACAATGAGCAGTTCTTC	CASSLGSGEYNEQFF
14	NA	NA	TRBV9	TRBJ2-7	TGTGCCAGCAGCGTAGGCCGGATTCCCTACGAGCAGTACTTC	CASSVGRIPYEQYF
14	NA	NA	TRBV2	TRBJ2-7	TGTGCCAGCAGTGAGGTACGCCGAAGTAGCGAGCAGTACTTC	CASSEVRRSSEQYF
13	NA	TRBD1	TRBV18	TRBJ1-4	TGTGCCAGCTCACAGGGGGCGAGGGAAAAACTGTTTTTT	CASSQGAREKLFF
19	NA	NA	TRBV11-3	TRBJ2-2	TGTGCCAGCAGCTTAGTTGGTGCCCGGGGTCGAATTTACACCGGGGAGCTGTTTTTT	CASSLVGARGRIYTGELFF
17	NA	NA	TRBV21-1	TRBJ1-5	TGTGCCAGCAGCTACCGCGCCGATGGACGTAAAAATCAGCCCCAGCATTTT	CASSYRADGRKNQPQHF
13	NA	NA	TRBV6-5	TRBJ1-2	TGTGCCAGCAGTTACTCGACAGGAGAGGGCTACACCTTC	CASSYSTGEGYTF
14	NA	NA	TRBV15	TRBJ2-5	TGTGCCACCAGCAGAGATGTCCTCCAAGAGACCCAGTACTTC	CATSRDVLQETQYF
13	NA	NA	TRBV7-6	TRBJ2-1	TGTGCCAGCAGCTTAGGCTTGAACAATGAGCAGTTCTTC	CASSLGLNNEQFF
13	NA	NA	TRBV4-1	TRBJ2-1	TGCGCCAGCAGCCGGGTGGGAGTCAATGAGCAGTTCTTC	CASSRVGVNEQFF
18	NA	TRBD2	TRBV28	TRBJ2-6	TGTGCCAGCAGTGGGCCGGGGACTAAACACTCTGGGGCCAACGTCCTGACTTTC	CASSGPGTKHSGANVLTF
17	NA	NA	TRBV7-2	TRBJ1-3	TGTGCCAGCAGCTTATTCCCCGAGGCGGGGATAGGAAACACCATATATTTT	CASSLFPEAGIGNTIYF
15	NA	TRBD1	TRBV9	TRBJ1-2	TGTGCCAGCAGCGTGGGGACAGGGAGGAACTATGGCTACACCTTC	CASSVGTGRNYGYTF
14	NA	TRBD2	TRBV28	TRBJ2-7	TGTGCCAGCAGTCGACTAGCGGGAGAGAGAGAGCAGTACTTC	CASSRLAGEREQYF
13	NA	NA	TRBV2	TRBJ2-7	TGTGCCAGCCTCCGGAGCAGGGTCTCCGAGCAGTACTTC	CASLRSRVSEQYF
13	NA	TRBD2	TRBV14	TRBJ2-2	TGTGCCAGCAGTCCGGGGGGACGTGGGGAGCTGTTTTTT	CASSPGGRGELFF
15	NA	NA	TRBV5-5	TRBJ2-7	TGTGCCAGCAGCTTGGTGGCGACAGATCTCGGAGAGCAGTACTTC	CASSLVATDLGEQYF
13	NA	NA	TRBV2	TRBJ1-1	TGTGCCAGCAGTCTTGACAAGAACACTGAAGCTTTCTTT	CASSLDKNTEAFF
11	NA	TRBD1	TRBV7-9	TRBJ1-1	TGTACCACAGGGGTGAATACTGAAGCTTTCTTT	CTTGVNTEAFF
16	once	TRBD2	TRBV10-3	TRBJ2-1	TGTGCCATCAGTGACCAGACTAGCGGGAGCCTGAATGAGCAGTTCTTC	CAISDQTSGSLNEQFF
14	NA	NA	TRBV19	TRBJ2-6	TGTGCCAGTAGTATCAACTCTGGGGCCAACGTCCTGACTTTC	CASSINSGANVLTF
18	NA	TRBD2	TRBV19	TRBJ2-1	TGTGCCAGTAGTATATTGGGAGGAGTAGCGGGGATAAACAATGAGCAGTTCTTC	CASSILGGVAGINNEQFF